The subject of this entry is one TCR beta chain. Its target is unknown. The data are from a study of cytomegalovirus exposure and HLA in healthy donors. Both 60 Vbeta primers and 13 Jbeta primers went into the PCR. Using immunoSEQ multiplex PCR, the repertoire was profiled, and TCRdb retains in-frame clones only, with some absent. The table includes some 110,000 clones, roughly 76% detected once. CDR1 is ENHRY and CDR2 is SYGVKD in the germline V gene. Trimming removed 6 bases from V and 4 bases from J; junction bases left unmatched: 7. This CDR3 spans 16 amino acids. Study-wide findings and caveats: Earlier results showed most TCR beta V segments being productive about 87% or about 30% of the time.

This TCR was sampled from a man younger than 40 in good health and CMV-seronegative. Material: PBMCs. The chain joins TRBV10-3 to TRBJ2-7, with 15 nucleotides matching TRBD2. CDR3: CAISGTSGGLGYEQYF. As DNA, the CDR3 is TGTGCCATCAGCGGGACTAGCGGGGGGCTGGGTTACGAGCAGTACTTC.